This T cell receptor beta chain was sequenced during a study of blood T cell repertoires in COVID-19. The overall study: Both acute and convalescent COVID-19 samples were obtained from the United States, Italy and Spain.

Participant age was roughly 18 to 100 years, and participants resided in roughly 24 US areas. A case of COVID-19 had been met by exposed participants within 2 weeks before study entry. There are 15 residues in the CDR3. Germline loops: CDR1 SGHRS, CDR2 YFSETQ. V was trimmed by 4 bases and J by 2 bases, leaving 15 bases between them. Original analysis: Researchers report that nucleated cell counts were estimated from reference gene primer amplification. TCRdb keeps only in-frame clones here, not all; method: immunoSEQ multiplex PCR. The DNA gave D and trimming, while V, J and clone size come from that table. The table records 300,000 to 350,000 clones, 85% to 90% of them present only once.

This clonotype originated in a young woman who had been exposed to COVID-19. This chain joins TRBV5-1 and TRBJ2-5, with a weak D call TRBD1 (6 bases). Specimen: PBMCs or T cells enriched from blood (not recorded which). The CDR3 is CASSAIPGQQETQYF. CDR3 DNA sequence: TGCGCCAGCAGCGCCATCCCGGGACAACAAGAGACCCAGTACTTC.